These 6 T cell receptor beta chains share one sample of origin, sequenced in a study of HIV-infected patients and healthy controls (TCRdb year 2014). The library was produced with 5' RACE. Reads for this sample came from an Illumina MiSeq. SuperScript III was used to reverse transcribe 500 ng RNA with primers targeting the alpha and beta constant regions. Separate alpha and beta chain libraries were made by chain-specific third strand synthesis with multiplexing indices. TCRdb applied fastp at Q25 and MiXCR to the public reads, then kept only in-frame beta chains. For every CDR3 protein sequence, its rows merge into one entry that carries the most common genes and DNA. The sample has roughly 9,400 distinct CDR3 sequences on record, over 7.5% of them singletons. Approximately 22% of the sample is in the top ten clones. The study collected follow-up blood from HIV-infected patients roughly three months, about 14 weeks, after antiretroviral therapy began. Whole blood was used without cell fractionation, so the repertoire reflected all unsorted peripheral T cells.

Sequencing used blood, obtained during antiretroviral therapy. These receptors were collected from an adult with HIV infection.

This chain connects TRBV6-1 to TRBJ2-2, with a weak D call TRBD1 (6 bases). CDR3 length equals 14 residues. Germline CDR1 MNHNS, CDR2 SASEGT. V lost 6 bases, J lost 3 bases, and 11 bases lay in between. Here the CDR3 DNA reads TGTGCCAGCAGCTCCAGGACAGACACCGGGGAGCTGTTTTTT. It translates to CASSSRTDTGELFF.

This clonotype was recorded many times. The V and J genes are TRBV9 and TRBJ1-5; possibly TRBD1 for D (6 bases). The CDR3 loop spans 14 amino acids. Germline CDR1 and CDR2: SGDLS and YYNGEE. The V end lost 4 bases, the J end lost 0 bases, and 8 bases lay between the germline ends. CDR3 amino acids: CASSRGASNQPQHF. The CDR3 DNA is TGTGCCAGCAGCCGGGGGGCTAGCAATCAGCCCCAGCATTTT.

By sample share, this clonotype is medium-sized. The rearrangement uses TRBV13 and TRBJ1-1; unclear D gene. The V end was cut by 5 bases, the J end by 7 bases, with 14 bases between. Germline CDR1 and CDR2: PRHDT and FYEKMQ (reference sequence). This CDR3 has 13 amino acids. In DNA form, the CDR3 reads TGTGCCAGCAGCCCAAACCTGTTCGATGAAGCTTTCTTT. It translates to CASSPNLFDEAFF.

With respect to this clonotype: With a much larger clone just one base away, this may be a read error. V gene TRBV10-1 combines with J gene TRBJ2-2, with D maybe TRBD1 (7 bases). Germline lookup yields CDR1 WNHNN and CDR2 SYGVQD (reference sequence). V lost 4 bases and J 4 bases, leaving 28 bases between the germline ends. This CDR3 comprises 20 residues. The CDR3 region is CASSAVAGQLRTSSTGELFF. The DNA for the CDR3 is TGCGCCAGCAGTGCCGTCGCGGGACAGCTTAGGACATCCAGCACCGGGGAGCTGTTTTTT.

CDR3 amino acids: CASRGRVEAGELFF. The DNA for the CDR3 is TGTGCCAGCAGGGGAAGGGTCGAGGCCGGGGAGCTGTTTTTT. This chain joins TRBV2 and TRBJ2-2; D unresolved. V was clipped by 6 bases and J by 6 bases, with 14 bases between them. There are 14 residues in the CDR3. Germline CDR1 is SNHLY and CDR2 is FYNNEI.

This clonotype was observed many times. This chain joins TRBV5-1 and TRBJ1-1; 8 positions match TRBD1. The germline CDR1 and CDR2 sequences are SGHRS and YFSETQ. The CDR3 length is 15 residues. V shed 6 bases, J shed 6 bases, and the junction held 13 bases outside the gene matches. The CDR3 here is CASNPTQGASAEAFF. As DNA, the CDR3 is TGCGCCAGCAACCCGACGCAGGGGGCATCGGCTGAAGCTTTCTTT.